Described below is a single T cell receptor (beta chain) sequence and its context. The CDR3 totals 16 residues. Trimming took 3 bases from V and 2 from J, leaving 11 bases between them. The germline V gene has CDR1 LNHDA and CDR2 SQIVND (reference sequence). Profiling relied on immunoSEQ multiplex PCR, and the TCRdb table lists in-frame clones only, not all of them. The table lists about 44,000 clones, around 93% of them singletons, with around 28% in the top ten. This record comes from a study of OX40 agonist ivuxolimab in advanced cancers. This receptor was taken from an adult with an advanced solid tumor such as melanoma, head and neck, liver or kidney cancer. Sequences were derived from CD4+ or CD8+ T cells sorted from blood, sampled in a trial of the OX40 agonist ivuxolimab. This chain connects TRBV19 to TRBJ1-6; D ambiguous. CDR3 bases: TGTGCCAGTAGTATTGAGTCCAGGACCTATAATTCACCCCTCCACTTT. Translating gives CASSIESRTYNSPLHF.